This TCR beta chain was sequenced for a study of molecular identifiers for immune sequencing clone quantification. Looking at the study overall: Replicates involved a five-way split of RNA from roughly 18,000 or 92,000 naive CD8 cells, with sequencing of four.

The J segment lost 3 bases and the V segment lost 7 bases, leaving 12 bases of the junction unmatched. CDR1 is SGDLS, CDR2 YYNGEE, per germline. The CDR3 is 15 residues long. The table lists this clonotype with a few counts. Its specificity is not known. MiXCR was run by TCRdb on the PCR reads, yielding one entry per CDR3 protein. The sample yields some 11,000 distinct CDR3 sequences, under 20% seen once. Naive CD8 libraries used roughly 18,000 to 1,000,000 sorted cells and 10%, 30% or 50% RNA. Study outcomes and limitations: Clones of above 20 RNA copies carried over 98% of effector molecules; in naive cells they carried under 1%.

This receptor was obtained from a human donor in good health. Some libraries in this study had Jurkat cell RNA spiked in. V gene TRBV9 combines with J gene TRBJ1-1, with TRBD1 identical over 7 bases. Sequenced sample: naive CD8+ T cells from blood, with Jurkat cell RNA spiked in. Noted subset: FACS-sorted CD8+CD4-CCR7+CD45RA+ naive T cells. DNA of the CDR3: TGTGCCAGCGGCTCTATAGGGGGCCCCGACACTGAAGCTTTCTTT. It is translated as CASGSIGGPDTEAFF. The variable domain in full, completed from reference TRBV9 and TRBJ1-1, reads DSGVTQTPKHLITATGQRVTLRCSPRSGDLSVYWYQQSLDQGLQFLIQYYNGEERAKGNILERFSAQQFPDLHSELNLSSLELGDSALYFCASGSIGGPDTEAFFGQGTRLTVV.